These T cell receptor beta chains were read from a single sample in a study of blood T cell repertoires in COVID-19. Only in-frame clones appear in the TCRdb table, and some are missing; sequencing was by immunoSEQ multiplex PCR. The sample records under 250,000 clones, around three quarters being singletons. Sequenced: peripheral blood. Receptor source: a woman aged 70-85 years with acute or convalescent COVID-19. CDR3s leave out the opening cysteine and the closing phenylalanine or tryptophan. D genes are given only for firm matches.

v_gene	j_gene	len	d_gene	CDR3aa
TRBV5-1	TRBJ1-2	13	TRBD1	ASSMGTGRGNGYT
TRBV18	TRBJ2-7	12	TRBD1	ASSPPGTGGEQY
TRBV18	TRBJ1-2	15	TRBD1	ASSPLRQGEANYGYT
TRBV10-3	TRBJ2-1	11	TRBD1	AIRTGSDNEQF
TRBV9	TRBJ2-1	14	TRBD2	ASSVSSGSSYNEQF
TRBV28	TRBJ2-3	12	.	ASSDVRRPDTQY
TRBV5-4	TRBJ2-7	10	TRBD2	ASSTLGLAGV
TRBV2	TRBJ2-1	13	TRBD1	ASSEPGQGYNEQF
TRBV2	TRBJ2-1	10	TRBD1	ASSEARDRGF
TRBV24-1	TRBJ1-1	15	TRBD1	ATSDFALTGIGTEAF
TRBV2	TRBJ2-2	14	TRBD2	ASTPSGRAGTGELF
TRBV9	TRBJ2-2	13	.	ASSVDTMNTGELF
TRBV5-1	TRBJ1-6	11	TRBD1	ASSVTGSSPLH
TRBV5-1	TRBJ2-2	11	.	ASSLQNTGELF
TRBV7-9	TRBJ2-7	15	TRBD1	ASSSGQGAINSYEQY
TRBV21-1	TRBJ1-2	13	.	ASSKESNRAYGYT
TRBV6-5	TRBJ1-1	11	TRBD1	ASTDRGRGEAF
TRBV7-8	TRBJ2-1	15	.	ASSLHRPPEAYNEQF
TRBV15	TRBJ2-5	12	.	ATSRATVQETQY
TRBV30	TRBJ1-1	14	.	AWSTGLPGGNTEAF
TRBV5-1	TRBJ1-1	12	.	ASRPGGGSIDAF
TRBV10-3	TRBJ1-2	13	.	AISEGAQVNYGYT
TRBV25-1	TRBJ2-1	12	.	ASSGSGSLNEQF
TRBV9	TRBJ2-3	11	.	ASSRWGADTQY
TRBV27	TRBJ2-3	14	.	ASRGPSRGVTDTQY
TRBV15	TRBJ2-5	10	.	ATSRGHETQY
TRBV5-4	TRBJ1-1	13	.	ASSLGAGLNTEAF
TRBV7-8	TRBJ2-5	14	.	ASSLNDPGLRETQY
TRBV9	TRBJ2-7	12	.	ASSVLTSSYEQY
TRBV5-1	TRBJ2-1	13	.	ASSLVQGSYNEQF
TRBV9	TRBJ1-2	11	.	ASSVGANYGYT
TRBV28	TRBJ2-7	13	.	ASSQRTPPSYEQY
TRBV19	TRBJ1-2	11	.	ASSTGAGAGYT
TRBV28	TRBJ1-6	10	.	ASSLRLSPLH
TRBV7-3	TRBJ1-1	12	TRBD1	ASSLRGDHTEAF
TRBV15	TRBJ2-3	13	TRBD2	ATSGSGRYTDTQY
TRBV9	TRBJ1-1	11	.	ASSVQGNTEAF
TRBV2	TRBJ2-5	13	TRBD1	ASQGNTGGGETQY
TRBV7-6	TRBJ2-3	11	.	ASRGLTWDTQY
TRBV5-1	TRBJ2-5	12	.	ASSLDSVSETQY
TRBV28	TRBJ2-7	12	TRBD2	ASLGAGSSYEQY
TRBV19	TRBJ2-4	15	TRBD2	ASSMTSGSLAKNIQY
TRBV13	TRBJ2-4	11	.	ASSLPTENIQY
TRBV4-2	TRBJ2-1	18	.	ASSQDLAIPSPVSYNEQF
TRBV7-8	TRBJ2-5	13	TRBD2	ASSAIGAGGETQY
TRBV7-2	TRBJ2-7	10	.	ASSFSLYEQY
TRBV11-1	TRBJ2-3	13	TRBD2	ASSLRLAGGDTQY
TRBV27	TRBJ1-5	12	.	ASRLRVRSQPQH
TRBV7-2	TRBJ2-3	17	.	ASSPGWLDSLSNTDTQY
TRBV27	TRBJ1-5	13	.	ASSSAGLSNQPQH